These 10 T cell receptor beta chains came from one sample sequenced in a study of regulatory T cells in long-lasting Graves disease. CDR3 regions were amplified by Arm-PCR using iRepertoire HTBI primers to build TCR beta libraries. TCRdb processed the multiplex PCR reads anew with MiXCR; each CDR3 protein has one entry. This sample carries approximately 350,000 distinct CDR3 sequences, roughly a sixth of them seen once, and the ten largest clones take roughly 30%. The sample's time point: newly diagnosed GD, antithyroid drugs for less than 3 months. From PBMCs, RNA was extracted and then used to make the TCR library. The sample was also reused in another study, on T cells in Graves' hyperthyroidism and ophthalmopathy.

The source material was peripheral blood mononuclear cells (PBMCs), sampled at new diagnosis, from a patient treated with antithyroid drugs. The receptors were gathered from a middle-aged man with Graves disease.

This clonotype has ten or more counts. V is TRBV7-8 and J is TRBJ2-1; D is unclear. CDR1 is SGHVS and CDR2 is FQNEAQ in the germline V gene. The CDR3 runs 15 residues. V was clipped by 3 bases and J by 1 base, with 10 bases between them. The CDR3 DNA reads TGTGCCAGCAGCTTCCGACAAAAATCCTACAATGAGCAGTTCTTC. It encodes CASSFRQKSYNEQFF. Using reference TRBV7-8 and TRBJ2-1 for the parts outside the CDR3, the full variable domain is GAGVSQSPRYKVAKRGQDVALRCDPISGHVSLFWYQQALGQGPEFLTYFQNEAQLDKSGLPSDRFFAERPEGSVSTLKIQRTQQEDSAVYLCASSFRQKSYNEQFFGPGTRLTVL.

A few counts support this clonotype. This chain connects TRBV5-1 to TRBJ2-6; D remains ambiguous. V was shortened by 0 bases and J by 2 bases, with 12 bases between the two germline ends. CDR3 length: 17 residues. Germline lookup yields CDR1 SGHRS and CDR2 YFSETQ. The CDR3 spells CASSLGAGSAGANVLTF. Here the CDR3 DNA reads TGCGCCAGCAGCTTGGGGGCAGGTTCGGCTGGGGCCAACGTCCTGACTTTC.

The chain is built from TRBV4-1 and TRBJ2-3; D is undetermined. The CDR3 sequence is 14 residues long. Germline values: CDR1 MGHRA, CDR2 YSYEKL. V was trimmed by 2 bases and J by 2 bases, leaving 8 bases between them. The CDR3 reads CASSQLSPTDTQYF. The CDR3 region has the DNA TGCGCCAGCAGCCAACTCAGTCCCACAGATACGCAGTATTTT.

This clonotype was counted only a few times. The genes are TRBV24-1 and TRBJ1-6; no clear D. CDR1 KGHDR and CDR2 SFDVKD come from the germline V gene. Trimming cost V 4 bases and J 6 bases, with 9 bases left between them. This CDR3 spans 14 amino acids. CDR3 sequence (DNA): TGTGCCACCAGTGACGTCGGTGTTAATTCACCCCTCCACTTT. Translation gives CATSDVGVNSPLHF.

This clonotype has just a few counts. V is TRBV6-2 or TRBV6-3 and J is TRBJ2-5; maybe TRBD1 (5 bases). The length of the CDR3 is 15 residues. Trimming left V 5 bases short and J 5 bases short, with 18 bases between. Germline V gene lookup returns CDR1 MNHEY and CDR2 SVGEGT. For the CDR3, the DNA is TGTGCCAGCAGTACAGGTGGACGGCTGTGGGAGACCCAGTACTTC. Amino acid sequence: CASSTGGRLWETQYF.

This clonotype appeared a few times. The V call is TRBV12-3 or TRBV12-4, the J call TRBJ1-3, with a weak D call TRBD1 (6 bases). This CDR3 comprises 17 residues. Trimming stripped 6 bases from V and 3 bases from J, with 21 bases between. In DNA form, the CDR3 reads TGTGCCAGCAGCCTTAGGGTCTCGGGGGCAGGTGGAAACACCATATATTTT. It specifies CASSLRVSGAGGNTIYF.

This clonotype has a count of ten or more. CDR3 nucleotide sequence: TGTGCCAGCAGTGCAGGGTTTAGATCAGATACGCAGTATTTT. Residues: CASSAGFRSDTQYF. The rearrangement joins TRBV27 to TRBJ2-3; TRBD1 might be the D (5 bases). Germline V gives CDR1 MNHEY, CDR2 SMNVEV (reference sequence). Between the trimmed V and J ends, which lost 5 bases and 4 bases, there was a span of 13 bases. This CDR3 region has 14 residues.

In this sample, this clonotype turned up many times. This sequence joins TRBV6-1 and TRBJ2-3; perhaps D is TRBD1 or TRBD2 (5 bases each). This CDR3 is built from 15 residues. Germline values: CDR1 MNHNS, CDR2 SASEGT. Trimming shortened V by 6 bases and J by 7 bases, and 20 bases separated the two germline ends. The CDR3 DNA is TGTGCCAGCAGGCCTTACTCGCGGTGGGGGAATACGCAGTATTTT. The encoded protein is CASRPYSRWGNTQYF.

This clonotype appeared many times. The chain joins TRBV30 to TRBJ1-1, with 7 nucleotides matching TRBD1. Germline CDR1 is GTSNPN and CDR2 is SVGIG (reference sequence). CDR3 length: 15 residues. The V and J ends lost 0 bases and 1 base, in that order; junction bases with no gene match: 5. The CDR3 region has the DNA TGTGCCTGGAGTGTACCTCGACAGGGGAACACTGAAGCTTTCTTT. Amino acid sequence: CAWSVPRQGNTEAFF.

This clonotype was counted at least ten times. The V and J genes are TRBV3-1 and TRBJ2-1; 11 bases line up with TRBD1. V trimming: 3 bases; J trimming: 4 bases; junction bases outside the gene matches: 5. CDR3 length: 16 amino acids. Germline assignment: CDR1 LGHDT and CDR2 YNNKEL (reference sequence). CDR3 region: CASSHNRDRGYNEQFF. The DNA of the CDR3 is TGTGCCAGCAGCCACAACCGGGACAGGGGGTACAATGAGCAGTTCTTC.